Described below is a single TCR beta chain sequence and its context. The table came from immunoSEQ multiplex PCR; TCRdb's copy has only in-frame clones and leaves some out. The sample includes some 200,000 clones, about four fifths of them seen just once. V trimming: 2 bases; J trimming: 0 bases; junction bases outside the gene matches: 0. Germline values: CDR1 MNHNY, CDR2 SVGAGI (reference sequence). The CDR3 covers 15 residues. The data stem from a study of cytotoxic CD8 clonotypes in ibrutinib-treated CLL. This TCR was recovered from a human donor with chronic lymphocytic leukemia. This chain links TRBV6-6 with TRBJ2-7, with TRBD2 matching 11 bases. This sample comprised PBMCs, obtained after 12 months of ibrutinib treatment. CDR3 nucleotide sequence: TGTGCCAGCAGTTACACTAGCGGGAGCTCCTACGAGCAGTACTTC. This sequence encodes CASSYTSGSSYEQYF.